These 31 T cell receptor beta chains were all obtained from the same sample, sequenced in a study of shared T cell receptors in the human thymus. Assay used: immunoSEQ multiplex PCR; TCRdb lists only in-frame clones, some missing. This table holds roughly 560,000 clones, approximately 78% found once. These data are also associated with another study on human thymus T cells.

Sequencing input: thymocytes. The origin of the receptors is a boy in the first two years of life with a congenital heart defect.

The rearrangement links TRBV12-5 to TRBJ2-1, with TRBD1 as a possible D gene (9 bases). The length of the CDR3 is 19 residues. Germline CDR1 reads LGHNT; CDR2 reads FRNRAP. Trimming took 4 bases from V and 4 from J, leaving 26 bases between them. The CDR3 nucleotides read TGTGCTAGTGGTTCCACGGACAGGGGAAGTGTAGCGGGATACAATGAGCAGTTCTTC. This gives the protein CASGSTDRGSVAGYNEQFF.

For this clone: One end of the junction does not line up with germline, which may come from a read error. The chain uses TRBV4-1 and TRBJ2-3; D is perhaps TRBD2 (6 bases). Looked up from germline, CDR1 is MGHRA and CDR2 is YSYEKL. The length of the CDR3 is 16 residues. The DNA of the CDR3 is TGCGCCAGCAGTCAAGTTTCGGGAGATTCTGGAGATACGCAGTATTTT. Translating gives CASSQVSGDSGDTQYF.

This clone came up a few times. In nucleotides, the CDR3 is TGTGCCTGGAGCCCACTTATGTGGGAGGGCGCGCCAAAAAACATTCAGTACTTC. This gives the protein CAWSPLMWEGAPKNIQYF. J is TRBJ2-4 and V is TRBV30, with 7 bases matching TRBD2. The CDR3 consists of 18 residues. In germline, CDR1 is GTSNPN, CDR2 SVGIG (reference sequence). V was clipped by 3 bases and J by 4 bases; unmatched bases: 18.

This chain uses TRBV21-1 with TRBJ2-5; the table's D call, TRBD1, was not checked against the DNA. TRBV21-1 counts as a pseudogene. This CDR3 contains 14 residues. The CDR3 nucleotides read TGTGCCAGCAGCAAGATCCCGACAGGTGAGACCCAGTACTTC. It encodes CASSKIPTGETQYF.

The V call is TRBV27, the J call TRBJ2-1; maybe TRBD2 (6 bases). The V and J ends lost 6 bases and 0 bases respectively, with 15 bases between them. Germline V gives CDR1 MNHEY, CDR2 SMNVEV (reference sequence). The CDR3 sequence is 16 residues long. CDR3 coding DNA: TGTGCCAGCAGCGCAGAGCGGGCTAGCTCCTACAATGAGCAGTTCTTC. Translation: CASSAERASSYNEQFF.

V is TRBV5-4 and J is TRBJ1-2, with TRBD1 matching 9 bases. V was pared by 0 bases and J by 7 bases, with 4 bases of the junction left unmatched. CDR3 length: 14 amino acids. Looked up from germline, CDR1 is SGHNT and CDR2 is YYREEE (reference sequence). The CDR3 loop reads CASSLGDRVFGYTF. CDR3 nucleotides: TGTGCCAGCAGCTTGGGGGACAGGGTGTTTGGCTACACCTTC.

The CDR3 sequence is CASSPTPPRTEQYF. The DNA for the CDR3 is TGTGCCAGCAGCCCCACCCCCCCAAGGACAGAGCAGTACTTC. The chain links TRBV7-9 to TRBJ2-7, with D perhaps matching TRBD1 (5 bases). Germline V gives CDR1 SEHNR, CDR2 FQNEAQ (reference sequence). This CDR3 has 14 amino acids. V lost 5 bases and J lost 7, with 18 bases in between.

The chain is built from TRBV5-4 and TRBJ1-1; perhaps TRBD1 as D (5 bases). The V gene lost 4 bases and the J gene lost 5 bases, with 21 bases spanning the gap. The CDR3 consists of 16 residues. Germline V gene sequence: CDR1 SGHNT, CDR2 YYREEE (reference sequence). CDR3 DNA sequence: TGTGCCAGCAGCCAGCCCAAACCTAGGGGCCGAACTGAAGCTTTCTTT. Protein: CASSQPKPRGRTEAFF.

The chain is built from TRBV11-3 and TRBJ1-1; tentatively, D is TRBD1 (5 bases). The V gene lost 4 bases and the J gene lost 3 bases, with 12 bases spanning the gap. CDR1 SGHNT and CDR2 YENEEA come from the germline V gene. The CDR3 extends over 14 amino acids. CDR3 region: CASSYKRGDTEAFF. The CDR3 DNA sequence: TGTGCCAGCAGCTACAAGCGGGGGGACACTGAAGCTTTCTTT.

The rearrangement joins TRBV27 to TRBJ2-7; 10 bases fit TRBD2. This CDR3 is 15 amino acids long. The germline V gene has CDR1 MNHEY and CDR2 SMNVEV (reference sequence). J was trimmed by 0 bases and V by 4 bases; bases with no gene match: 3. The CDR3 is CASSSLAGRSYEQYF. For the CDR3, the DNA is TGTGCCAGCAGTTCACTAGCGGGACGCTCCTACGAGCAGTACTTC.

This clone occurred a few times. The chain is built from TRBV18 and TRBJ2-5; 10 positions match TRBD2. The germline CDR1 and CDR2 sequences are KGHSH and LQKENI. The CDR3 length is 19 residues. V lost 3 bases to trimming and J lost 2 bases; unmatched junction nucleotides: 15. The CDR3 nucleotides are TGTGCCAGCTCACCCGGACGGAGCGGGAGGGCCGGGAAACAAGAGACCCAGTACTTC. Amino acid sequence: CASSPGRSGRAGKQETQYF. Combining the CDR3 with reference TRBV18 and TRBJ2-5 gives the whole variable domain NAGVMQNPRHLVRRRGQEARLRCSPMKGHSHVYWYRQLPEEGLKFMVYLQKENIIDESGMPKERFSAEFPKEGPSILRIQQVVRGDSAAYFCASSPGRSGRAGKQETQYFGPGTRLLVL.

This chain joins TRBV25-1 and TRBJ2-7; 7 nucleotides align to TRBD2. Trimming at V came to 7 bases and at J to 3 bases, leaving 12 bases not matched to a gene. The V gene's germline CDR1 is MGHDK and CDR2 SYGVNS. This CDR3 is 15 amino acids long. CDR3 amino acids: CASTKTGGRIYEQYF. For the CDR3, the DNA is TGTGCCAGCACAAAAACCGGCGGGAGAATCTACGAGCAGTACTTC.

The chain employs TRBV6-5 and TRBJ1-2, with D tentatively TRBD1 (6 bases). The CDR3 totals 15 residues. Looked up from germline, CDR1 is MNHEY and CDR2 is SVGAGI. V was cut by 3 bases and J by 3 bases, with 14 bases left in between. The CDR3 bases are TGTGCCAGCAGTTATGGCGGGGGCCCGTACTATGGCTACACCTTC. This translates into CASSYGGGPYYGYTF.

The rearrangement joins TRBV7-2 to TRBJ1-4, with 10 bases that match TRBD1. The junction had 4 bases not matched to a gene; V was cut back by 4 bases and J by 5 bases. CDR1 is SGHTA and CDR2 is FQGNSA in the germline V gene. The CDR3 contains 15 residues. The CDR3 loop reads CASSSGQGTNEKLFF. As DNA, the CDR3 is TGTGCCAGCAGCTCGGGACAGGGGACAAATGAAAAACTGTTTTTT.

The gene calls are TRBV6-5 and TRBJ1-3, with 8 bases fitting TRBD1. J was trimmed by 8 bases and V by 4 bases; bases with no gene match: 13. The CDR3 consists of 16 residues. Germline CDR1 reads MNHEY; CDR2 reads SVGAGI. The CDR3 reads CASSSNDRGVGYTIYF. The CDR3 nucleotides read TGTGCCAGCAGTTCCAACGACAGGGGCGTCGGGTACACCATATATTTT.

Only one count was recorded for this clone. The chain carries TRBV6-5 and TRBJ1-1; D is ambiguous. V was cut by 6 bases and J by 4 bases, with 15 bases left in between. CDR3 length equals 14 residues. Germline-derived CDR1 and CDR2 are MNHEY and SVGAGI. As DNA, the CDR3 is TGTGCCAGCAGGTCGGACGGGGTCCCCACTGAAGCTTTCTTT. It is translated as CASRSDGVPTEAFF.

There are a few counts of this clone. This sequence joins TRBV5-6 and TRBJ2-1; 7 bases align to TRBD1. The germline gives CDR1 SGHDT, CDR2 YYEEEE. J lost 2 bases, V lost 0 bases, and 2 bases had no gene match. This CDR3 region has 15 residues. The CDR3 bases are TGTGCCAGCAGCTTGGTGGACAGGACCTACAATGAGCAGTTCTTC. It is translated as CASSLVDRTYNEQFF.

This clone was observed a few times. V is TRBV4-3 and J is TRBJ2-3; 9 positions agree with TRBD2. The ends lost 3 bases at V and 4 bases at J; junction bases unmatched: 17. Germline V lookup: CDR1 LGHNA, CDR2 YSLEER. The CDR3 is made up of 19 amino acids. Here the CDR3 DNA reads TGCGCCAGCAGCCAGGGGAAACTAGCGGGCCGGAACCCCGCAGATACGCAGTATTTT. This encodes CASSQGKLAGRNPADTQYF.

This rearrangement joins TRBV21-1 to TRBJ2-7; the table names TRBD2, a call not compared with the DNA. TRBV21-1 is annotated as a pseudogene. The CDR3 sequence is 13 residues long. The CDR3 DNA reads as TGTGCCAGCAGCAGGCAGGGACTGGGGGGTTGTTTATTC. Protein sequence: CASSRQGLGGCLF.

This chain joins TRBV27 and TRBJ2-7; possible D gene TRBD2, 6 bases. The CDR3 is 15 amino acids. Trimming pared 2 bases from V and 1 base from J, leaving 12 bases between. Germline V lookup: CDR1 MNHEY, CDR2 SMNVEV (reference sequence). The CDR3 bases are TGTGCCAGCAGTTTAGGGCAGGGACTGTCCTACGAGCAGTACTTC. This translates into CASSLGQGLSYEQYF.

The genes are TRBV27 and TRBJ2-7, with D possibly matching TRBD1 (6 bases). Trimming pared 3 bases from V and 3 bases from J, leaving 15 bases between. Germline V CDR1 and CDR2: MNHEY, SMNVEV (reference sequence). The CDR3 sequence is 15 residues long. The DNA of the CDR3 is TGTGCCAGCAGTTTTGATGGGCAGGGGCACTACGAGCAGTACTTC. It yields the protein CASSFDGQGHYEQYF.

The CDR3 DNA is TGTGCCAGCAGTCCTTCCCTCGACAGGGGAGGGGATGAAAAACTGTTTTTT. Amino acids: CASSPSLDRGGDEKLFF. The chain carries TRBV28 and TRBJ1-4, with TRBD1 matching 8 bases. V shed 5 bases and J 6 bases; nucleotides not matched to a gene: 14. Germline CDR1 reads MDHEN; CDR2 reads SYDVKM. This CDR3 is 17 amino acids long. The variable domain in full, completed from reference TRBV28 and TRBJ1-4, reads DVKVTQSSRYLVKRTGEKVFLECVQDMDHENMFWYRQDPGLGLRLIYFSYDVKMKEKGDIPEGYSVSREKKERFSLILESASTNQTSMYLCASSPSLDRGGDEKLFFGSGTQLSVL.

This chain uses TRBV21-1 with TRBJ2-3; the table's D call TRBD1 went unverified against the DNA. TRBV21-1 represents a pseudogene. This CDR3 contains 17 residues. This CDR3 reads CASSKEGHQGESDTQYF. CDR3 sequence (DNA): TGTGCCAGCAGCAAAGAGGGTCACCAGGGGGAATCAGATACGCAGTATTTT.

The chain employs TRBV7-9 and TRBJ2-7, with 10 positions matching TRBD1. The CDR3 consists of 17 residues. In germline, CDR1 is SEHNR, CDR2 FQNEAQ (reference sequence). J was trimmed by 1 base and V by 1 base; bases with no gene match: 7. For the CDR3, the DNA is TGTGCCAGCAGCTTAGGGAACGACAGGGGGCCTTCCTACGAGCAGTACTTC. Amino acid sequence: CASSLGNDRGPSYEQYF.

This sequence joins TRBV10-1 and TRBJ2-7, with 16 nucleotides matching TRBD2. CDR3 length: 18 amino acids. Trimming took 2 bases from V and 6 from J; bases not matched to a gene: 10. Germline V gene data show CDR1 as WNHNN and CDR2 as SYGVQD (reference sequence). The DNA for the CDR3 is TGCGCCAGCAGTGAGAATGGGACTAGCGGGAGGGCCCTCGGCGAGCAGTACTTC. Protein product: CASSENGTSGRALGEQYF.

Only a few counts were recorded for this clone. This sequence joins TRBV5-4 and TRBJ2-3; 8 bases agree with TRBD2. The CDR3 loop spans 15 amino acids. V lost 2 bases to trimming and J lost 2 bases; unmatched junction nucleotides: 4. Germline values: CDR1 SGHNT, CDR2 YYREEE (reference sequence). CDR3 sequence: CASSFLAGYTDTQYF. CDR3 DNA: TGTGCCAGCAGCTTCTTAGCGGGGTACACAGATACGCAGTATTTT.

The gene calls are TRBV11-3 and TRBJ2-2; 9 nucleotides agree with TRBD1. V was pared by 1 base and J by 5 bases, with 8 bases of the junction left unmatched. Germline V gives CDR1 SGHNT, CDR2 YENEEA. The CDR3 extends over 17 amino acids. CDR3 nucleotides: TGTGCCAGCAGCTTAGGGGTACAGGGGGCTTGGACCGGGGAGCTGTTTTTT. This translates into CASSLGVQGAWTGELFF.

This clone has just one count. The chain has TRBV18 and TRBJ1-1, with D perhaps matching TRBD1 (6 bases). This CDR3 has 17 amino acids. The germline V gene encodes CDR1 KGHSH and CDR2 LQKENI. Trimming left V 2 bases short and J 1 base short, with 17 bases between. This CDR3 is CASSPNPRTVPNTEAFF. The CDR3 bases are TGTGCCAGCTCACCAAACCCCCGGACAGTGCCGAACACTGAAGCTTTCTTT. Supplemented by reference TRBV18 and TRBJ1-1, the full variable domain reads NAGVMQNPRHLVRRRGQEARLRCSPMKGHSHVYWYRQLPEEGLKFMVYLQKENIIDESGMPKERFSAEFPKEGPSILRIQQVVRGDSAAYFCASSPNPRTVPNTEAFFGQGTRLTVV.

The chain couples TRBV19 to TRBJ2-7; D is possibly TRBD1 (6 bases). This CDR3 has 13 residues. The germline V gene encodes CDR1 LNHDA and CDR2 SQIVND (reference sequence). The V gene lost 5 bases and the J gene lost 3 bases, with 11 bases spanning the gap. CDR3 protein: CASSVDRNYEQYF. As DNA, the CDR3 is TGTGCCAGTAGTGTTGACAGGAACTACGAGCAGTACTTC.

The rearrangement uses TRBV9 and TRBJ2-3; 13 bases agree with TRBD2. Per the germline V gene, CDR1 is SGDLS and CDR2 is YYNGEE. This CDR3 has 16 amino acids. Trimming at V came to 3 bases and at J to 3 bases, leaving 4 bases not matched to a gene. The CDR3 bases are TGTGCCAGCAGCGGGACTAGCGGGAGTAGGACAGATACGCAGTATTTT. Its protein product is CASSGTSGSRTDTQYF.

The gene calls are TRBV21-1 and TRBJ2-1; the table names TRBD2, a call not compared with the DNA. TRBV21-1 is shown as a pseudogene. This CDR3 contains 18 residues. The CDR3 bases are TGTGCCAGCAGCAAATACAAGATTTCGGCTAGCGGGAGGAATGAGCAGTTCTTC. This sequence encodes CASSKYKISASGRNEQFF.